This is a list of T cell receptor beta chains from one sample in a study of blood T cell repertoires in COVID-19. Libraries were prepared by immunoSEQ multiplex PCR; TCRdb keeps only in-frame clonotypes and omits some of them. The table includes 140,000 to 150,000 clones, about nine tenths detected once. Sequenced material: peripheral blood. Source of these receptors: a man in his fifties who had recovered from COVID-19. CDR3s leave out the opening cysteine and the closing phenylalanine or tryptophan. Each record gives: V gene, CDR3 protein.

V gene: TRBV11-1; CDR3 protein: ASSERDRLE
V gene: TRBV18; CDR3 protein: ASSLPTENYGYT
V gene: TRBV7-2; CDR3 protein: ASSPNFGEKLF
V gene: TRBV7-9; CDR3 protein: ASSLVVGQPPTQY
V gene: TRBV30; CDR3 protein: AWSVGGGNQPQH
V gene: TRBV5-1; CDR3 protein: ASSSGQGADGYT
V gene: TRBV5-6; CDR3 protein: ASRVGTAKNSPLH
V gene: TRBV6-5; CDR3 protein: ASSHIETQY
V gene: TRBV6-5; CDR3 protein: ASSPREGDQPQH
V gene: TRBV27; CDR3 protein: ASSPTRRQGAVGYT
V gene: TRBV7-9; CDR3 protein: ASRATGDEQY
V gene: TRBV2; CDR3 protein: ASSEIRTGGFSGANVLT
V gene: TRBV6-5; CDR3 protein: ASSPSQGSNYGYT
V gene: TRBV15; CDR3 protein: ATSKTGSSYNSPLH
V gene: TRBV11-3; CDR3 protein: ASSLANTGELF
V gene: TRBV9; CDR3 protein: ASSVGPLGASGGTDTQY
V gene: TRBV14; CDR3 protein: ASSQDRGLAGTDTQY
V gene: TRBV3-1/TRBV3-2; CDR3 protein: ASSQGWGGRVIADTQY
V gene: TRBV25-1; CDR3 protein: ASSWRENNEKLF
V gene: TRBV6-5; CDR3 protein: ASSPTGGDEQY
V gene: TRBV7-2; CDR3 protein: ASSPPGNQPQH
V gene: TRBV7-9; CDR3 protein: ASSPLSGANPDTQY
V gene: TRBV10-3; CDR3 protein: AISDVETSYEQY
V gene: TRBV11-3; CDR3 protein: ASSEHGGAGTQY
V gene: TRBV10-1; CDR3 protein: ASGRSNNEQF
V gene: TRBV11-3; CDR3 protein: ASSSAGGGSGNTIY
V gene: TRBV10-2; CDR3 protein: ASSFRENTEAF
V gene: TRBV5-8; CDR3 protein: ASSPVGSKSYEQY
V gene: TRBV5-4; CDR3 protein: ASSLVGQRGRYEQY
V gene: TRBV7-8; CDR3 protein: ASSLVQGVRGETQY
V gene: TRBV29-1; CDR3 protein: SLSGGYNEQF
V gene: TRBV7-2; CDR3 protein: ASSLDNNYGYT
V gene: TRBV4-2; CDR3 protein: ASSLTGTGGTGYT
V gene: TRBV3-1/TRBV3-2; CDR3 protein: ASSQDASRETQY
V gene: TRBV27; CDR3 protein: ASRFKDRAQETQY
V gene: TRBV5-1; CDR3 protein: ASRDSRSGNTIY